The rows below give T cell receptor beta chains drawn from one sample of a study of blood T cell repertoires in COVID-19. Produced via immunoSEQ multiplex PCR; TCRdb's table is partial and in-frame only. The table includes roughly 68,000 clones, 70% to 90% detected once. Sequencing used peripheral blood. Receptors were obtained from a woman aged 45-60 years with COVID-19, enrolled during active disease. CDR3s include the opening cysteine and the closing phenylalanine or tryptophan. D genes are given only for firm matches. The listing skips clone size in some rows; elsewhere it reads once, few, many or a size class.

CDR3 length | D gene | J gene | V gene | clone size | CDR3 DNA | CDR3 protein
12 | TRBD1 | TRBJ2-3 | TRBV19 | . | TGTGCCAGTAGTACCTTGACAGGGACGCAGTATTTT | CASSTLTGTQYF
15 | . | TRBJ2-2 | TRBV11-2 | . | TGTGCCAGCAGCTTTAGTAACAGGGAAACCGGGGAGCTGTTTTTT | CASSFSNRETGELFF
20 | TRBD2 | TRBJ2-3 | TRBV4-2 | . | TGTGCCAGCAGCCCAAGGATACTCGGGACTAGCGTATCTAGCACAGATACGCAGTATTTT | CASSPRILGTSVSSTDTQYF
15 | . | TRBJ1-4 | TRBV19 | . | TGTGCCAGTAGTATTAATCTCGGGACACAAGAAAAACTGTTTTTT | CASSINLGTQEKLFF
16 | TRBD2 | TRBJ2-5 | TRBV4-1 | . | TGCGCCAGCAGCCAAAAAGGGCGGGAGGAGGGCGGGACCCAGTACTTC | CASSQKGREEGGTQYF
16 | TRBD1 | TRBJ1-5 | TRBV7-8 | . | TGTGCCAGCAGCCCCGGGACAGGGGGAGTAGGGCAGCCCCAGCATTTT | CASSPGTGGVGQPQHF
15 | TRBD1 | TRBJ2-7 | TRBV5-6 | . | TGTGCCAGCAGCTCGGGACAGGGGTTCTCCCACGAGCAGTACTTC | CASSSGQGFSHEQYF
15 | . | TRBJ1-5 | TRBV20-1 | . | TGCAGTGCTAGTTTTGAACAGGCCCCGTTGCAGCCCCAGCATTTT | CSASFEQAPLQPQHF
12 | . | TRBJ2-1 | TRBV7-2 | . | TGTGCCAGCAGCTTAGCCTTTAGTGAGCAGTTCTTC | CASSLAFSEQFF
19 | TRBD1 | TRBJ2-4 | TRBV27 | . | TGTGCCAGCAGTCCCCTTGGGACAGGGGGCAGAGGGGCCAAAAACATTCAGTACTTC | CASSPLGTGGRGAKNIQYF
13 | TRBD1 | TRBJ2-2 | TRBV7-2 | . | TGTGCCAGCAGCTGGGACAGGGCCGGGGAGCTGTTTTTT | CASSWDRAGELFF
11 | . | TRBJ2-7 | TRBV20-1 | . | TGCAGTGCCCGCGGCGGTGAGGAGCAGTACTTC | CSARGGEEQYF
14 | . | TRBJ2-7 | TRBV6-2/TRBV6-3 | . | TGTGCCAGCAGTATAGCGGACCCCAGCCACGAGCAGTACTTC | CASSIADPSHEQYF
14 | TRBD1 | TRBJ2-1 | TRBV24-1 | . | TGTGCCACCGAGGGACAGGGGGCACGGGGTGAGCAGTTCTTC | CATEGQGARGEQFF
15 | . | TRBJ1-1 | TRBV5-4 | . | TGTGCCAGCAGCTTGGCCGCGGGAACTAACACTGAAGCTTTCTTT | CASSLAAGTNTEAFF
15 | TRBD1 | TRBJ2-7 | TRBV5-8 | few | TGTGCCAGCAGCTTGTGGTTCGGTGGACAGGGCGAGCAGTACTTC | CASSLWFGGQGEQYF
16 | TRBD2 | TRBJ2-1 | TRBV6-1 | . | TGTGCCAGCAGTGAAAATTATAGCGGGGCCTACAATGAGCAGTTCTTC | CASSENYSGAYNEQFF
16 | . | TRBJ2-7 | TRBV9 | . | TGTGCCAGCAGCTCCAGTAGAGGAGCGGAGACCTACGAGCAGTACTTC | CASSSSRGAETYEQYF
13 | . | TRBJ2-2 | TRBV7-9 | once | TGTGCCAGCAGCCCCACAAGTCCCGGGGAGCTGTTTTTT | CASSPTSPGELFF
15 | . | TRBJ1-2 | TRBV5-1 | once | TGCGCCAGCAGCCCAGCCCTGACAGTTAACTATGGCTACACCTTC | CASSPALTVNYGYTF
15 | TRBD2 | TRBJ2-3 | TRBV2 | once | TGTGCCAGCAGTGAACCTAGCGGGATCACAGATACGCAGTATTTT | CASSEPSGITDTQYF
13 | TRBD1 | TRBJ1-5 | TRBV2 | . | TGTGCCAGCACTGCAGACAGGGGTCAGCCCCAGCATTTT | CASTADRGQPQHF
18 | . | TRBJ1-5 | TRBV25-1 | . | TGTGCCAGCAGTGAATCCCCCGTTGGGGAGGGTGGCAATCAGCCCCAGCATTTT | CASSESPVGEGGNQPQHF
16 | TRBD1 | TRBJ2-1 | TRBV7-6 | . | TGTGCCAGCAGCTCACAAAAGGGGCCGAGAGGGGACAGCTTGTTCTTC | CASSSQKGPRGDSLFF
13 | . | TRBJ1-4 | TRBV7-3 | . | TGTGCCAGCAGCTTAACGCCGAGTGAAAAACTGTTTTTT | CASSLTPSEKLFF
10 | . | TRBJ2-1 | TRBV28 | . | TGTGCCAGTGGTAGCTATGAGCAGTTCTTC | CASGSYEQFF
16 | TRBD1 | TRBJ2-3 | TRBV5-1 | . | TGCGCCAGCAGCTTGGTCCCGGGACAGTACACAGATACGCAGTATTTT | CASSLVPGQYTDTQYF
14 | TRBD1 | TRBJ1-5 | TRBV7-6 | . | TGTGCCAGCAGACCAACAGGGGTCAATCAGCCCCAGCATTTT | CASRPTGVNQPQHF
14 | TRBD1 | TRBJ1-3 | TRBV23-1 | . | TGCGCCAGCGGCCTTAAGGGGGCGCTAGGCACCATATATTTT | CASGLKGALGTIYF
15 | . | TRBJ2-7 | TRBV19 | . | TGTGCCAGTAGTCCTAGGGAGGCCGCGAACCACGAGCAGTACTTC | CASSPREAANHEQYF
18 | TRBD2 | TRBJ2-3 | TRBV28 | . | TGTGCCAGCAGTTCCCCCGGGACTAGCGGGGCGGGCACAGATACGCAGTATTTT | CASSSPGTSGAGTDTQYF
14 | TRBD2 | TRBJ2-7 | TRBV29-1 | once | TGCAGCGCCCGCGGGGGGGGCGGACCCTACGAGCAGTACTTC | CSARGGGGPYEQYF
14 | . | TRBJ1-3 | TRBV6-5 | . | TGTGCCAGCAGACGCGCGGGGGCTGGAAACACCATATATTTT | CASRRAGAGNTIYF
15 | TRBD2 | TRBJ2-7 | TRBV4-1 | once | TGCGCCAGCAGCGCTGCAGGGACTAGCGGCTACGAGCAGTACTTC | CASSAAGTSGYEQYF
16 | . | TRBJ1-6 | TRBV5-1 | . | TGCGCCAGCAGCTTGAACGGTCAGGCCTCCAATTCACCCCTCCACTTT | CASSLNGQASNSPLHF
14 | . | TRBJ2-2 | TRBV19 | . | TGTGCCAGTAGTGCCGGGTTGGACACCGGGGAGCTGTTTTTT | CASSAGLDTGELFF
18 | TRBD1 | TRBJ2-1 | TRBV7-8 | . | TGTGCCAGCAGCGTTGGGGGACAGGGTAGTTCTTGGGGCCTTGAGCAGTTCTTC | CASSVGGQGSSWGLEQFF
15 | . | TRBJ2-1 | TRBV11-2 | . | TGTGCCAGCAGCTTAGAGAATGGACTTCTGGGTGAGCAGTTCTTC | CASSLENGLLGEQFF
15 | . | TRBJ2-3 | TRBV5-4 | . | TGTGCCAGCAGCTTAGGGACTTTCCGTAGTGATACGCAGTATTTT | CASSLGTFRSDTQYF
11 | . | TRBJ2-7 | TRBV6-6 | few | TGTGCCAGCAGTTCTAGATACGAGCAGTACTTC | CASSSRYEQYF
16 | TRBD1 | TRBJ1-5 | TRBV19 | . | TGTGCCAGTAGTATAGGTGACAGGGGAGGCAATCAGCCCCAGCATTTT | CASSIGDRGGNQPQHF
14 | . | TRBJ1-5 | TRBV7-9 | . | TGTGCCAGCAGCTTAAGAGATGAAAATCAGCCCCAGCATTTT | CASSLRDENQPQHF
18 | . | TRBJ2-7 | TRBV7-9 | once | TGTGCCAGCAGCTTCCCCCCCCTGGGTAGAGGGAGGCCTGGCGAGCAGTACTTC | CASSFPPLGRGRPGEQYF
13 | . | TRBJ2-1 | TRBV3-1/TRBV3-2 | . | TGTGCCAGCAGCCAAGCACCGGAGAACGTGGAGTTCTTC | CASSQAPENVEFF
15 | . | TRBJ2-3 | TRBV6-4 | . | TGTGCCAGCAGACAACAGTTTTCTAGCACAGATACGCAGTATTTT | CASRQQFSSTDTQYF
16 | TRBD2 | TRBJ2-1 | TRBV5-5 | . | TGTGCCAGCAGCCGGACTAGCGGGAGGGTAACTGGTGAGCAGTTCTTC | CASSRTSGRVTGEQFF
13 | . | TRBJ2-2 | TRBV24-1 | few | TGTGCCACCAGTGATCTAGCAACCGGGGAGCTGTTTTTT | CATSDLATGELFF